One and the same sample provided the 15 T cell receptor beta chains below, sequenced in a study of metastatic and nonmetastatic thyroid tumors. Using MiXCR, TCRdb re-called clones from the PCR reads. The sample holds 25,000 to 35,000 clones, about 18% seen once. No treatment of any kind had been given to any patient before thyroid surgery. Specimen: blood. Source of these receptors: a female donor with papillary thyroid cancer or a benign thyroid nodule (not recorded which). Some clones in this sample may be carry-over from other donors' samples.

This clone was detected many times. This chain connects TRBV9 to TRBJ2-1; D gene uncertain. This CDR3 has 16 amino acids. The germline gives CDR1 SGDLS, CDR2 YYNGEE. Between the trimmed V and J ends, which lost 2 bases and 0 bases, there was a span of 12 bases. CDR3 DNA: TGTGCCAGCAGCGTCGACCGCCGTAGCTCCTACAATGAGCAGTTCTTC. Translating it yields CASSVDRRSSYNEQFF.

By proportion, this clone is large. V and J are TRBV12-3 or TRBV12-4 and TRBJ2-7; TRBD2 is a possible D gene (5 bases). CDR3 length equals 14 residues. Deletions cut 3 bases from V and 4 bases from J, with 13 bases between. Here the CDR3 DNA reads TGTGCCAGCAGTTTTGGTGGGAGAAAGTACGAGCAGTACTTC. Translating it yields CASSFGGRKYEQYF.

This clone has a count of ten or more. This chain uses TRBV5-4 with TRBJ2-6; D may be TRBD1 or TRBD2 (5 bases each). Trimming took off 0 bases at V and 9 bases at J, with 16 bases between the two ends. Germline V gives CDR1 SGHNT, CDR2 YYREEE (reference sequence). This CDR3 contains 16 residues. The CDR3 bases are TGTGCCAGCAGCTTGGCTTGGCAGGGTGAGGGCAACGTCCTGACTTTC. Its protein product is CASSLAWQGEGNVLTF.

The CDR3 DNA is TGTGCCAGCAGGACGAGGGTGTCGTTAGCTTTCTTT. Protein product: CASRTRVSLAFF. The chain recombines TRBV2 with TRBJ1-1; D not resolved. Trimming pared 6 bases from V and 10 bases from J, leaving 15 bases between. From germline, CDR1 is SNHLY and CDR2 FYNNEI. The CDR3 is 12 amino acids. Together with reference TRBV2 and TRBJ1-1, the CDR3 gives the full variable domain: EPEVTQTPSHQVTQMGQEVILRCVPISNHLYFYWYRQILGQKVEFLVSFYNNEISEKSEIFDDQFSVERPDGSNFTLKIRSTKLEDSAMYFCASRTRVSLAFFGQGTRLTVV.

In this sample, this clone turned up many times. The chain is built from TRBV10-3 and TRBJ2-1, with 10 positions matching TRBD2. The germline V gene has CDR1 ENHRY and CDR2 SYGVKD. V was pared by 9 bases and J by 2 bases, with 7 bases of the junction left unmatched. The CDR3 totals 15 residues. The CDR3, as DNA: TGTGCCATTGGTTCTAGCGGGAGTACCTACAATGAGCAGTTCTTC. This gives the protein CAIGSSGSTYNEQFF.

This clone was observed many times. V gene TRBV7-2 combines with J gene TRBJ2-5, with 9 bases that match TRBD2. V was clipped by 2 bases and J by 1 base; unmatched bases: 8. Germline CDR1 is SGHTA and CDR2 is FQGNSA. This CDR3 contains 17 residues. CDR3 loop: CASSLRIAGAFQETQYF. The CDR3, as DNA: TGTGCCAGCAGCTTACGCATAGCGGGGGCGTTCCAAGAGACCCAGTACTTC. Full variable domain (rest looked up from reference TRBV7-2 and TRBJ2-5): GAGVSQSPSNKVTEKGKDVELRCDPISGHTALYWYRQSLGQGLEFLIYFQGNSAPDKSGLPSDRFSAERTGGSVSTLTIQRTQQEDSAVYLCASSLRIAGAFQETQYFGPGTRLLVL.

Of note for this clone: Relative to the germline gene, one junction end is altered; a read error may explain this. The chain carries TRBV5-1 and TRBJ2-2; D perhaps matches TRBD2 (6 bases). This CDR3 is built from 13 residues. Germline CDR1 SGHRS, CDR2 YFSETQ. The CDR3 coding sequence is TGCGCCAGCGGCTTGGGGGGCACCGGGGAGCTGTTTTTT. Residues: CASGLGGTGELFF.

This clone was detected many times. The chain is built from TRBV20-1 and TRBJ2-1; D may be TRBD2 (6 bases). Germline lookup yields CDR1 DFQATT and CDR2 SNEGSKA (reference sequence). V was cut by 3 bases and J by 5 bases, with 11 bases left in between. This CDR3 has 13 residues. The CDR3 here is CSARAGHHNEQFF. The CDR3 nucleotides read TGCAGTGCTAGGGCGGGGCATCACAATGAGCAGTTCTTC.

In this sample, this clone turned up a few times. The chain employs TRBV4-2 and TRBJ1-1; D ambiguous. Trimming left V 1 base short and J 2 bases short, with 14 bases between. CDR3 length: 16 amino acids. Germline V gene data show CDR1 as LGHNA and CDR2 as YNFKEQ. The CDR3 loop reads CASSQGNDARNTEAFF. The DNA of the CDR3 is TGTGCCAGCAGCCAAGGGAATGACGCCCGTAACACTGAAGCTTTCTTT.

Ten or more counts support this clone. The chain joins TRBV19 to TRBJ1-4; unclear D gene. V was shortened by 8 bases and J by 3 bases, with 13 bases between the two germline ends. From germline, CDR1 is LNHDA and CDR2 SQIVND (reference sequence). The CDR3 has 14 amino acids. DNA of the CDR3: TGTGCCAGTGCGGACGGAGAACCTAATGAAAAACTGTTTTTT. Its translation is CASADGEPNEKLFF.

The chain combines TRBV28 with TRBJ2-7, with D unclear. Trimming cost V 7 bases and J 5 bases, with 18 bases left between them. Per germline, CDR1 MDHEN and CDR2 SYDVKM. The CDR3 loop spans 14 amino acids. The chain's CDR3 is CASMPSGSIHEQYF. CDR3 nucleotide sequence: TGTGCCAGCATGCCCTCAGGTAGTATCCACGAGCAGTACTTC.

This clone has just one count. The CDR3 sequence is CASRDCETYEQYV. The CDR3 DNA reads TGTGCCAGCAGGGACTGCGAGACCTACGAGCAGTACGTC. The rearrangement joins TRBV6-5 to TRBJ2-7, with D perhaps TRBD2 (5 bases). Germline V CDR1 and CDR2: MNHEY, SVGAGI. Trimming removed 6 bases at V and 2 bases at J, with 11 bases between. The CDR3 has 13 residues.

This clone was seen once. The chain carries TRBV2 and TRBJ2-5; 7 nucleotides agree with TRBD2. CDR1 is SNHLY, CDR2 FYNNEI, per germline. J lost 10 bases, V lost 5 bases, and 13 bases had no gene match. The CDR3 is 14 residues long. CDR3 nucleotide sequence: TGTGCCAGCAGTACCAGCGGGGATAAGGTGAGCCAGTACTTC. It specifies CASSTSGDKVSQYF.

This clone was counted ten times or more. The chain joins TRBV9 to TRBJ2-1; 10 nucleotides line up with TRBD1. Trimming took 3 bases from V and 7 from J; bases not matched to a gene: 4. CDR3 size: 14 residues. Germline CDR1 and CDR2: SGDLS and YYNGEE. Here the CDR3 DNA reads TGTGCCAGCAGCGCACGGGACAGGGGTAATGAGCAGTTCTTC. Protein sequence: CASSARDRGNEQFF.

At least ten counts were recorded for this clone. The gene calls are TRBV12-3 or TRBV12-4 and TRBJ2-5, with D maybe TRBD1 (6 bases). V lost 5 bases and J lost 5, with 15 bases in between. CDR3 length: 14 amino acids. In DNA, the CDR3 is TGTGCCAGCAGTGTACAGGGAGCAGGCGAGACCCAGTACTTC. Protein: CASSVQGAGETQYF.